The 30 T cell receptor beta chains below all came from one sample that was sequenced in a study of CD8 T cells in Susac syndrome. Random hexamers were used to reverse transcribe roughly 0.5 to 1 ug of RNA. TCRdb ran MiXCR on the immunoSEQ multiplex PCR reads and lists one entry per CDR3 protein. The table shows around 280,000 distinct CDR3 sequences, with just over 90% occurring only once. The sequencing sample was made of CD4+ T cells from PBMCs. The receptors come from a human donor with multiple sclerosis.

The rearrangement uses TRBV20-1 and TRBJ2-4, with TRBD1 matching 7 bases. Germline V gives CDR1 DFQATT, CDR2 SNEGSKA (reference sequence). V was pared by 3 bases and J by 9 bases, with 5 bases of the junction left unmatched. The CDR3 loop spans 12 amino acids. The CDR3 loop reads CSASRGQGIQYF. The CDR3 nucleotides are TGCAGTGCTAGTAGGGGGCAGGGCATTCAGTACTTC.

A single count supports this clonotype. The chain recombines TRBV19 with TRBJ1-5, with D perhaps TRBD1 (6 bases). Trimming cost V 3 bases and J 5 bases, with 11 bases left between them. Germline CDR1 is LNHDA and CDR2 is SQIVND (reference sequence). The CDR3 is 14 residues long. CDR3 residues: CASSIWGAHQPQHF. The CDR3 coding sequence is TGTGCCAGTAGTATTTGGGGGGCACATCAGCCCCAGCATTTT.

The chain has TRBV7-9 and TRBJ1-5, with 9 nucleotides matching TRBD1. The J segment lost 8 bases and the V segment lost 0 bases, leaving 8 bases of the junction unmatched. Germline V gene data show CDR1 as SEHNR and CDR2 as FQNEAQ (reference sequence). CDR3 length equals 16 residues. The CDR3 sequence: CASSLARGQGREPQHF. CDR3 DNA: TGTGCCAGCAGCTTAGCACGCGGACAGGGGCGAGAGCCCCAGCATTTT.

The chain combines TRBV5-6 with TRBJ1-2; D is ambiguous. This CDR3 is 13 amino acids long. The germline V gene has CDR1 SGHDT and CDR2 YYEEEE. V lost 0 bases and J 6 bases, leaving 9 bases between the germline ends. The CDR3 DNA reads as TGTGCCAGCAGCTTGGGGTGGGAGGATGGCTACACCTTC. Its protein is CASSLGWEDGYTF.

This clonotype has just one count. This chain links TRBV19 with TRBJ1-1; unclear D gene. Trimming shortened V by 5 bases and J by 1 base, and 11 bases separated the two germline ends. Per germline, CDR1 LNHDA and CDR2 SQIVND (reference sequence). The CDR3 runs to 14 residues. CDR3 protein: CASSRAPGNTEAFF. The CDR3 DNA follows: TGTGCCAGTAGTCGAGCCCCGGGGAACACTGAAGCTTTCTTT.

V gene TRBV7-2 combines with J gene TRBJ2-4; tentative D call: TRBD2 (6 bases). The germline V and J ends were trimmed by 5 bases and 1 base, with 6 bases remaining between them. CDR1 and CDR2 (germline): SGHTA, FQGNSA. The CDR3 has 13 amino acids. CDR3 region: CASSGGAKNIQYF. As DNA, the CDR3 is TGTGCCAGCAGCGGGGGGGCCAAAAACATTCAGTACTTC. Full variable domain (rest looked up from reference TRBV7-2 and TRBJ2-4): GAGVSQSPSNKVTEKGKDVELRCDPISGHTALYWYRQSLGQGLEFLIYFQGNSAPDKSGLPSDRFSAERTGGSVSTLTIQRTQQEDSAVYLCASSGGAKNIQYFGAGTRLSVL.

This sequence joins TRBV20-1 and TRBJ2-5, with 9 positions matching TRBD2. Germline CDR1 reads DFQATT; CDR2 reads SNEGSKA (reference sequence). The CDR3 has 18 residues. The V and J ends lost 0 bases and 0 bases, in that order; junction bases with no gene match: 11. The CDR3 loop reads CSARDWRDTSGYQETQYF. CDR3 nucleotide sequence: TGCAGTGCTAGAGATTGGAGGGACACTAGCGGGTACCAAGAGACCCAGTACTTC.

The CDR3 loop reads CASSQDLIGYEQYF. The CDR3 DNA is TGTGCCAGCAGCCAAGATCTAATCGGTTACGAGCAGTACTTC. The chain links TRBV14 to TRBJ2-7; no firm D call. Germline V lookup: CDR1 SGHDN, CDR2 FVKESK. V shed 0 bases and J shed 4 bases, with 10 bases lying between them. This CDR3 spans 14 amino acids.

The CDR3, as DNA: TGTGCCAGCAGCCAAGTTCCGGACTGGCAAGAGACCCAGTACTTC. It yields the protein CASSQVPDWQETQYF. This rearrangement joins TRBV14 to TRBJ2-5, with D perhaps matching TRBD2 (5 bases). This CDR3 has 15 residues. Germline CDR1 reads SGHDN; CDR2 reads FVKESK. V lost 1 base and J 2 bases, leaving 11 bases between the germline ends.

The chain recombines TRBV6-2 or TRBV6-3 with TRBJ1-5; D is uncertain. V lost 5 bases and J lost 9, with 17 bases in between. CDR3 length: 14 amino acids. CDR1 is MNHEY and CDR2 is SVGEGT in the germline V gene. The CDR3 DNA reads TGTGCCAGCAGTGGTCTTAATTCAATGCCGCCCCAGCATTTT. It is translated as CASSGLNSMPPQHF.

The rearrangement joins TRBV9 to TRBJ1-5, with D perhaps matching TRBD1 (6 bases). The CDR3 is made up of 14 amino acids. V gave up 0 bases and J gave up 4 bases, with 8 bases separating them. Germline CDR1 reads SGDLS; CDR2 reads YYNGEE. The CDR3 DNA reads as TGTGCCAGCAGCGTAGAGGGGGGAAATCAGCCCCAGCATTTT. Translated, it gives CASSVEGGNQPQHF.

The V and J genes are TRBV5-1 and TRBJ2-3; D not resolved. The germline V gene encodes CDR1 SGHRS and CDR2 YFSETQ. Trimming stripped 2 bases from V and 6 bases from J, with 19 bases between. The CDR3 sequence is 16 residues long. The CDR3 spells CASSFQRFVGGDTQYF. The CDR3 bases are TGCGCCAGCAGCTTCCAGCGTTTTGTGGGTGGGGATACGCAGTATTTT.

V gene TRBV9 combines with J gene TRBJ1-5, with D perhaps matching TRBD1 (5 bases). CDR1 SGDLS and CDR2 YYNGEE come from the germline V gene. V lost 3 bases to trimming and J lost 4 bases, with 11 bases between them. The CDR3 is 14 residues long. CDR3 nucleotides: TGTGCCAGCAGCGGGGGGGAGGATAATCAGCCCCAGCATTTT. Translating gives CASSGGEDNQPQHF.

The rearrangement links TRBV29-1 to TRBJ1-2, with a tentative D call TRBD1 (6 bases). V lost 7 bases and J lost 3, with 15 bases in between. The CDR3 extends over 13 amino acids. CDR1 and CDR2 (germline): SQVTM, ANQGSEA. The CDR3 protein is CSGSTGSDYGYTF. CDR3 nucleotide sequence: TGCAGCGGCTCCACAGGGTCGGACTATGGCTACACCTTC.

The chain links TRBV24-1 to TRBJ2-2, with D perhaps matching TRBD1 (5 bases). V was cut by 8 bases and J by 7 bases, with 13 bases left in between. Germline V CDR1 and CDR2: KGHDR, SFDVKD. This CDR3 has 13 amino acids. CDR3 loop: CATKAGSGGELFF. The CDR3 bases are TGTGCCACCAAGGCAGGGTCGGGCGGGGAGCTGTTTTTT.

The V call is TRBV12-3 or TRBV12-4, the J call TRBJ1-1, with D perhaps matching TRBD1 (6 bases). The CDR3 loop spans 14 amino acids. V was clipped by 4 bases and J by 4 bases, with 13 bases between them. Here the CDR3 reads CASSSDSSFTEAFF. The CDR3 DNA sequence: TGTGCCAGCAGTTCGGACAGTAGTTTCACTGAAGCTTTCTTT.

J is TRBJ1-5 and V is TRBV7-3; D possibly corresponds to TRBD1 (5 bases). V lost 3 bases, J lost 3 bases, and 12 bases lay in between. The CDR3 runs 15 residues. Germline values: CDR1 SGHTA, CDR2 FQGTGA. As DNA, the CDR3 is TGTGCCAGCAGCTTGGGCCCAGGGATCAATCAGCCCCAGCATTTT. As protein: CASSLGPGINQPQHF.

J is TRBJ2-5 and V is TRBV5-6; D remains unclear. With 4 bases removed from V and 5 bases from J, the gap between germline ends came to 18 bases. The CDR3 is made up of 15 amino acids. Per germline, CDR1 SGHDT and CDR2 YYEEEE. CDR3 region: CASSPPWPQGETQYF. In nucleotides, the CDR3 is TGTGCCAGCAGCCCCCCATGGCCCCAAGGGGAGACCCAGTACTTC.

The chain employs TRBV4-1 and TRBJ2-3; 12 positions match TRBD2. Germline V gene lookup returns CDR1 MGHRA and CDR2 YSYEKL. This CDR3 comprises 16 residues. The J segment lost 2 bases and the V segment lost 4 bases, leaving 4 bases of the junction unmatched. The CDR3 loop reads CASSRLAGGDTDTQYF. The DNA of the CDR3 is TGCGCCAGCAGCCGCCTAGCGGGGGGGGACACAGATACGCAGTATTTT.

The chain combines TRBV20-1 with TRBJ1-6; D might be TRBD1 (6 bases). The CDR3 has 15 residues. Germline V lookup: CDR1 DFQATT, CDR2 SNEGSKA (reference sequence). Trimming stripped 6 bases from V and 7 bases from J, with 19 bases between. In DNA form, the CDR3 reads TGCAGTGCGCAGCCCCAGGGGCTAAGGAATTCACCCCTCCACTTT. Its protein is CSAQPQGLRNSPLHF.

The V call is TRBV6-2 or TRBV6-3, the J call TRBJ1-1; possible D gene TRBD1, 5 bases. Trimming left V 0 bases short and J 2 bases short, with 16 bases between. Germline V gene lookup returns CDR1 MNHEY and CDR2 SVGEGT. The CDR3 loop spans 17 amino acids. The CDR3 here is CASSYSIWGTPNTEAFF. The CDR3 DNA reads as TGTGCCAGCAGTTACTCGATTTGGGGGACCCCCAACACTGAAGCTTTCTTT.

The rearrangement links TRBV20-1 to TRBJ2-5, with 7 bases lining up with TRBD2. CDR1 and CDR2 from the germline V gene are DFQATT and SNEGSKA (reference sequence). V gave up 5 bases and J gave up 5 bases; unmatched junction bases: 8. The CDR3 has 13 amino acids. The CDR3 nucleotides are TGCAGTGCTCTTACGGGGGGTTCCGAGACCCAGTACTTC. Translating gives CSALTGGSETQYF.

The genes are TRBV6-2 or TRBV6-3 and TRBJ1-1; D gene uncertain. Trimming left V 0 bases short and J 4 bases short, with 6 bases between. There are 13 residues in the CDR3. Germline values: CDR1 MNHEY, CDR2 SVGEGT. The CDR3 sequence: CASSYSAPTEAFF. The CDR3 DNA follows: TGTGCCAGCAGTTACTCGGCGCCCACTGAAGCTTTCTTT.

This chain connects TRBV2 to TRBJ2-3, with 9 bases identical to TRBD2. The J segment lost 5 bases and the V segment lost 6 bases, leaving 6 bases of the junction unmatched. Per the germline V gene, CDR1 is SNHLY and CDR2 is FYNNEI. This CDR3 region has 14 residues. The CDR3 reads CASRRTSVKDTQYF. Here the CDR3 DNA reads TGTGCCAGCAGGCGGACTAGCGTTAAAGATACGCAGTATTTT.

This chain connects TRBV18 to TRBJ2-3; weak D call: TRBD1 (5 bases). The CDR3 is made up of 15 amino acids. Deletions cut 2 bases from V and 1 base from J, with 10 bases between. Germline-derived CDR1 and CDR2 are KGHSH and LQKENI. This chain's CDR3 is CASSPAGLGTDTQYF. In DNA, the CDR3 is TGTGCCAGCTCACCAGCAGGGCTTGGCACAGATACGCAGTATTTT. Supplemented by reference TRBV18 and TRBJ2-3, the full variable domain reads NAGVMQNPRHLVRRRGQEARLRCSPMKGHSHVYWYRQLPEEGLKFMVYLQKENIIDESGMPKERFSAEFPKEGPSILRIQQVVRGDSAAYFCASSPAGLGTDTQYFGPGTRLTVL.

V and J are TRBV9 and TRBJ1-3, with D hard to call. The ends were cut back, 4 bases at V and 2 bases at J, with 13 bases in the middle. The CDR3 is 15 amino acids. CDR1 is SGDLS, CDR2 YYNGEE, per germline. This CDR3 reads CASSPRRGTGNTIYF. CDR3 DNA: TGTGCCAGCAGCCCCCGCCGAGGGACTGGAAACACCATATATTTT.

The CDR3 DNA is TGTGCCATCAGTGATTCGGTCGACTATGGCTACACCTTC. Translated, it gives CAISDSVDYGYTF. The rearrangement links TRBV10-3 to TRBJ1-2; no clear D. V lost 3 bases to trimming and J lost 3 bases, with 8 bases between them. The CDR3 is 13 amino acids. Germline CDR1 reads ENHRY; CDR2 reads SYGVKD.

V usage is TRBV20-1 and J usage is TRBJ2-7; 12 bases match TRBD2. Germline values: CDR1 DFQATT, CDR2 SNEGSKA (reference sequence). This CDR3 region has 13 residues. Germline trimming cut 6 bases from V and 9 bases from J; bases unmatched to any gene: 9. In nucleotides, the CDR3 is TGCAGTGCAAGACTAGCGGGAGAGGTCGGGCAGTACTTC. Amino acids: CSARLAGEVGQYF.

This chain uses TRBV7-3 with TRBJ2-1; 9 positions agree with TRBD1. The CDR3 is made up of 14 amino acids. Unmatched junction bases numbered 4, after V lost 4 bases and J lost 6 bases. Germline-derived CDR1 and CDR2 are SGHTA and FQGTGA. CDR3 sequence: CASSSGQGFNEQFF. Here the CDR3 DNA reads TGTGCCAGCAGCTCGGGACAGGGTTTCAATGAGCAGTTCTTC.

The V gene is TRBV5-1, the J gene TRBJ2-3, with D hard to call. Germline V lookup: CDR1 SGHRS, CDR2 YFSETQ. This CDR3 is 14 amino acids long. The V end was cut by 2 bases, the J end by 0 bases, with 7 bases between. The CDR3 loop reads CASSFFSSTDTQYF. In DNA form, the CDR3 reads TGCGCCAGCAGCTTTTTTTCTAGCACAGATACGCAGTATTTT.